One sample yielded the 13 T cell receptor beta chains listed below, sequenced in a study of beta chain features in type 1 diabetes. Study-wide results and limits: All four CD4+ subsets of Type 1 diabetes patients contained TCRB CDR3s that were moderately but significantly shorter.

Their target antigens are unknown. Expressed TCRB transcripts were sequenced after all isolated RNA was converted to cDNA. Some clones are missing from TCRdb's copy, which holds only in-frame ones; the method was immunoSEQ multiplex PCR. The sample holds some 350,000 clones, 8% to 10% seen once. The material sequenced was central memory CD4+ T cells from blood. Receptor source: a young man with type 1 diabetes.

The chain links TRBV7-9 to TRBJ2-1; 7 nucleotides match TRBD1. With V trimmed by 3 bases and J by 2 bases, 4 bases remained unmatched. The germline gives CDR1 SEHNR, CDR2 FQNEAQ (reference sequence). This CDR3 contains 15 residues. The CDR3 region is CASSLVGGTYNEQFF. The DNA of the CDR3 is TGTGCCAGCAGCTTGGTAGGGGGCACCTACAATGAGCAGTTCTTC.

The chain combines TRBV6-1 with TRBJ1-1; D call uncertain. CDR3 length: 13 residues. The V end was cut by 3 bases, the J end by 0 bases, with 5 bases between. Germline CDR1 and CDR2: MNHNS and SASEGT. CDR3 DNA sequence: TGTGCCAGCAGTGAGACCTTGAACACTGAAGCTTTCTTT. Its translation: CASSETLNTEAFF.

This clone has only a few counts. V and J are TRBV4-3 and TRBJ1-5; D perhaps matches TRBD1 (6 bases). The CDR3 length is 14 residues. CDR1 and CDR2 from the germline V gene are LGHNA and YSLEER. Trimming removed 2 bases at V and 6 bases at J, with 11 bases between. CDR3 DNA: TGCGCCAGCAGCCAAACGACAGGAATTCAGCCCCAGCATTTT. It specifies CASSQTTGIQPQHF.

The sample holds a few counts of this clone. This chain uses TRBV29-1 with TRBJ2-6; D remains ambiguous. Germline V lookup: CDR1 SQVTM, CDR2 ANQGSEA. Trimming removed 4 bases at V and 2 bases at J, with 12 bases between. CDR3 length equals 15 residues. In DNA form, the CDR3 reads TGCAGCGTTGGAGTGTCAAACCCTGGGGCCAACGTCCTGACTTTC. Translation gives CSVGVSNPGANVLTF.

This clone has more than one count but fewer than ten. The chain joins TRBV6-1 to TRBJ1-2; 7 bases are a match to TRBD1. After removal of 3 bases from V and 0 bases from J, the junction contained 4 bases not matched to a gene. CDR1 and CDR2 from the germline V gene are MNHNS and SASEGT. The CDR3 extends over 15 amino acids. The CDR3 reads CASSEGQYSNYGYTF. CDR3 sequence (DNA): TGTGCCAGCAGTGAGGGACAGTATTCTAACTATGGCTACACCTTC.

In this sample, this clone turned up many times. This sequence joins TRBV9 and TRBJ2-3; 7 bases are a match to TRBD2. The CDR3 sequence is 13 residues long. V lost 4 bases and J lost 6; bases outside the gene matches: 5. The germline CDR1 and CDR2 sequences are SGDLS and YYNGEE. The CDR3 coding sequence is TGTGCCAGCAGCTGGGGAGGGAGCGATACGCAGTATTTT. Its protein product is CASSWGGSDTQYF.

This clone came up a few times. The CDR3 bases are TGTGCCAGTAACCTTAGCGGGAGGGCCGGAGAGACCCAGTACTTC. Its protein product is CASNLSGRAGETQYF. The chain joins TRBV19 to TRBJ2-5, with TRBD2 matching 11 bases. V gave up 7 bases and J gave up 4 bases; unmatched junction bases: 8. CDR3 length: 15 amino acids. Germline V gene data show CDR1 as LNHDA and CDR2 as SQIVND (reference sequence).

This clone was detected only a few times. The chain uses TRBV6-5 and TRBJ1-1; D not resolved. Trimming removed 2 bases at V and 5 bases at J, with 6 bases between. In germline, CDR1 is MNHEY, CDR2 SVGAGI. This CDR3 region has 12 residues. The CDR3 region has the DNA TGTGCCAGCAGTTACCGGCGGACTGAAGCTTTCTTT. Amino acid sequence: CASSYRRTEAFF.

CDR3 sequence (DNA): TGTGCCAGCAGTTACGCAAACAATGAGCAGTTCTTC. As protein: CASSYANNEQFF. The chain recombines TRBV28 with TRBJ2-1, with unresolved D. The CDR3 consists of 12 residues. Looked up from germline, CDR1 is MDHEN and CDR2 is SYDVKM. V lost 4 bases and J lost 5, with 6 bases in between.

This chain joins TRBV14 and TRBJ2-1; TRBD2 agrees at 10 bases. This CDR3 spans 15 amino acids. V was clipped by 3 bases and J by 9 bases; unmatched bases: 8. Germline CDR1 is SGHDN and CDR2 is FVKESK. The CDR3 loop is CASSHLAGDLSEQFF. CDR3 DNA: TGTGCCAGCAGCCACCTAGCGGGAGATTTGAGTGAGCAGTTCTTC.

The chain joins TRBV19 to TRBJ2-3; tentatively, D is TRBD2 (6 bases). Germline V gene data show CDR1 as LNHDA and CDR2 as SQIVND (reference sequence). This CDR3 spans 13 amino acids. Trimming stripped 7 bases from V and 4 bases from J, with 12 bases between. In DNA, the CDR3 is TGTGCCAGTACCATGGGGACTTCAGATACGCAGTATTTT. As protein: CASTMGTSDTQYF.

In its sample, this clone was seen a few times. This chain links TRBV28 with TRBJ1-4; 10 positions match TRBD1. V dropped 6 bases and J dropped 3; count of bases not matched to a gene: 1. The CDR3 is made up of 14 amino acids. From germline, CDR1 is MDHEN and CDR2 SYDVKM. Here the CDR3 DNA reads TGTGCCAGCAGCGGGACAGGGGCTAATGAAAAACTGTTTTTT. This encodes CASSGTGANEKLFF.

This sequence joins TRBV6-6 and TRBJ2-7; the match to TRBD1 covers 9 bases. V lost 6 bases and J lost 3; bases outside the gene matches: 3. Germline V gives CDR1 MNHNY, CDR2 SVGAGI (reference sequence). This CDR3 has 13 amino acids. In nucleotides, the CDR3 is TGTGCCAGCAGCCGGGACAGGGTCTACGAGCAGTACTTC. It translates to CASSRDRVYEQYF.